This T cell receptor beta chain was recovered during a study of T cells after yellow fever vaccination. CDR1 and CDR2 (germline): SGHNT, YYREEE (reference sequence). V was clipped by 4 bases and J by 0 bases, with 14 bases between them. This CDR3 comprises 15 residues. TCRdb recomputed calls from the 5' RACE reads with MiXCR, one row per CDR3 protein. The table includes 400,000 or so distinct CDR3 sequences, 15% to 20% detected once. The sequence came from a man aged 18 to 30 who received the YFV17D yellow fever vaccine. The chain joins TRBV5-4 to TRBJ2-7; D is unresolved. This material consisted of PBMCs, taken before the yellow fever booster vaccination. The CDR3 DNA reads as TGTGCCAGCAGCGACCTCGAGGTGAGCTCCTACGAGCAGTACTTC. Translating gives CASSDLEVSSYEQYF.